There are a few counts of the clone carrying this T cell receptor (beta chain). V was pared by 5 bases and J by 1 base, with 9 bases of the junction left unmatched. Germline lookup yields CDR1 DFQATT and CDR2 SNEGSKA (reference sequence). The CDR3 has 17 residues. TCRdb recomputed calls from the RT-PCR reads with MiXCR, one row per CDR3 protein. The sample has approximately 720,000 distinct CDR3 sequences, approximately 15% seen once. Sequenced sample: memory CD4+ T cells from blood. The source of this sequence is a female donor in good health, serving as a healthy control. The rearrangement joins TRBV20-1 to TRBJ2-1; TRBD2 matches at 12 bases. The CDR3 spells CSAASGTSGPSYNEQFF. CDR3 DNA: TGCAGTGCTGCCTCCGGGACTAGCGGGCCTTCCTACAATGAGCAGTTCTTC.